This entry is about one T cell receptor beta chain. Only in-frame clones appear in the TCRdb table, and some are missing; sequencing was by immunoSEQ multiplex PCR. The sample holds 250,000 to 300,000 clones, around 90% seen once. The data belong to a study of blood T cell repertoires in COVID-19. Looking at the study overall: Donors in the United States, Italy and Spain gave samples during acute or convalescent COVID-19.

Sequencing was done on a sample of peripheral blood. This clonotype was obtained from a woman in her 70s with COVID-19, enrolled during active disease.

The CDR3, as DNA: TGTGCCAGCAGTGAAGGGCAGGGGGTCCAGCCCCAGCATTTT. As protein: CASSEGQGVQPQHF. The rearrangement links TRBV2 to TRBJ1-5; 7 nucleotides align to TRBD1. CDR1 and CDR2 from the germline V gene are SNHLY and FYNNEI. This CDR3 spans 14 amino acids. V trimming: 1 base; J trimming: 7 bases; junction bases outside the gene matches: 4.